Sequencing of this T cell receptor beta chain was carried out in a study of memory B cells and T cells in multiple sclerosis (dated by TCRdb to the late 2010s). Describing the broader study: The study compared TCR beta repertoires of autoproliferating peripheral T cells with brain lesion-infiltrating T cells in multiple sclerosis patients. A couple of multiple sclerosis patients were included in the TCR sequencing because brain lesions obtained at autopsy or brain-infiltrating cells obtained from biopsy were available for them. Broad study findings and their caveats: Clone-set sizes varied between compartments, which affected the numbers of shared clonotypes and made normalization necessary.

Turning to this clone: Its cognate antigen has yet to be identified. It has no much larger one-base neighbor in the sample; base qualities were not kept.

After stimulus-free culture of CFSE-labeled PBMCs, the autoproliferating (CFSEdim) and non-proliferating (CFSEhi) T cell fractions were sequenced separately. A total of 5x10^7 CFSE-labeled PBMCs were cultured for 7 days without stimulus, and replicate wells were then pooled. PBMCs were labeled with around 0.45 uM CFSE and were cultured without exogenous stimuli in serum-free AIM-V medium. PBMCs were isolated by Ficoll density gradient centrifugation and cryopreserved before use. Using a FACSAria III, live 7-AAD-negative cells were sorted, then washed with PBS and stored frozen at -80 degrees C as dry pellets. The germline V gene supplies CDR1 MGHDK and CDR2 SYGVNS. Including the terminal cysteine and phenylalanine, the CDR3 comprises 13 residues. Only the CDR3 region is kept as DNA, spanning 39 bases read in frame from base 1. V and J lose 1 base and 3 bases, and a span of 6 bases separates them.

Using the immunoSEQ Platform, TCRbeta CDR3 regions were amplified from extracted genomic DNA. Multiplex PCR, high-throughput sequencing and a vendor bioinformatics pipeline were brought together in the immunoSEQ assay. The published analysis was carried out like this. Non-productive sequences and CDR3s shorter than 4 amino acids were removed, and clonotype frequencies were recalculated per sample. In immunoSEQ Analyzer 2.0, shared clonotypes were identified as those with identical CDR3 amino acid, V gene and J gene sequences. Repertoire overlap was normalized by dividing shared clonotype counts by the product of both clone-set sizes, scaled by 1000 into arbitrary units. TCRdb obtained this table from immuneACCESS and retained in-frame rearrangements with V and J assigned. These tables miss some clones; where compared with another copy, unresolved V genes account for less than half of the shortfall, and the remainder is unexplained. Clone size and the V and J calls come from that table; the DNA yielded D and trimming. The sample table shows fewer than 40,000 clones, and about 83% are seen once. The ten most abundant clones make up roughly 2.7% of the sample.

The clonotype was recovered from a human donor with multiple sclerosis. Recombination connected TRBV25-1 to TRBJ1-1; confidence is insufficient to name the D gene. The sample taken for sequencing was PBMCs from blood kept in culture. In nucleotide form, the sequence is TGTGCCAGCAGTGAATCCCGGCACACTGAAGCTTTCTTT. This is translated as CASSESRHTEAFF.